This TCR beta chain was observed in a study of blood T cell repertoires in COVID-19. The wider study: Acute and convalescent COVID-19 specimens originated in the United States, Italy and Spain. PBMCs, B-cell-depleted T cells, or T cells provided the cDNA or gDNA that made up the material.

The sample holds a few counts of this clone. Other DNA sequences from this sample encode an identical CDR3 as well. Libraries were prepared by immunoSEQ multiplex PCR; TCRdb keeps only in-frame clonotypes and omits some of them. The repertoire holds about 50,000 clones, with under 85% as singletons. The length of the CDR3 is 13 residues. V was cut by 7 bases and J by 0 bases, with 8 bases left in between. Sequencing was carried out using peripheral blood. This chain uses TRBV12-3 or TRBV12-4 with TRBJ2-3; D is unresolved. The sequence was obtained from a human donor in a cohort sampled during active COVID-19. For the CDR3, the DNA is TGTGCCAGCAAGCGATCTAGCACAGATACGCAGTATTTT. Translated: CASKRSSTDTQYF.